The 26 T cell receptor beta chains below all came from one sample that was sequenced in a study of monozygotic twins with inflammatory bowel disease. TCRdb reprocessed the 5' RACE reads, with one entry per CDR3 protein and no DNA. The table for this sample gives fewer than 200,000 distinct CDR3 sequences. Specimen: blood. The receptor source for this set is a human donor with ulcerative colitis or Crohn's disease, or a healthy co-twin of an affected twin (not recorded which).

The V and J genes are TRBV28 and TRBJ2-2; TCRdb selects TRBD1, and the lack of DNA leaves this call unchecked. Germline V gene data show CDR1 as MDHEN and CDR2 as SYDVKM. The CDR3 loop spans 14 amino acids. The CDR3: CASRSKTGTGELFF. The variable domain in full, with the rest retrieved from reference TRBV28 and TRBJ2-2, is DVKVTQSSRYLVKRTGEKVFLECVQDMDHENMFWYRQDPGLGLRLIYFSYDVKMKEKGDIPEGYSVSREKKERFSLILESASTNQTSMYLCASRSKTGTGELFFGEGSRLTVL.

V gene TRBV5-1 combines with J gene TRBJ2-3; TCRdb names TRBD2, which stays unverified in the absence of DNA. This CDR3 has 15 residues. Germline values: CDR1 SGHRS, CDR2 YFSETQ. CDR3 residues: CASSLGGASTDTQYF. The full variable domain, rest sourced from reference TRBV5-1 and TRBJ2-3, is KAGVTQTPRYLIKTRGQQVTLSCSPISGHRSVSWYQQTPGQGLQFLFEYFSETQRNKGNFPGRFSGRQFSNSRSEMNVSTLELGDSALYLCASSLGGASTDTQYFGPGTRLTVL.

The chain employs TRBV12-3 or TRBV12-4 and TRBJ2-5; TCRdb's D call of TRBD2 is untestable without DNA. CDR3 length: 12 residues. The CDR3 region is CASSVGRETQYF.

The chain uses TRBV5-5 and TRBJ2-2; as DNA is missing, the TRBD2 call by TCRdb cannot be tested. The CDR3 totals 15 residues. Per germline, CDR1 SGHKS and CDR2 YYEKEE (reference sequence). The CDR3: CASMLQERDTGELFF.

The gene calls are TRBV28 and TRBJ2-1; TCRdb's D call of TRBD2 is untestable without DNA. Germline-derived CDR1 and CDR2 are MDHEN and SYDVKM. CDR3 length: 15 residues. CDR3 amino acids: CASSSGLAGASEQFF. Drawing the rest from reference TRBV28 and TRBJ2-1, the complete variable domain is DVKVTQSSRYLVKRTGEKVFLECVQDMDHENMFWYRQDPGLGLRLIYFSYDVKMKEKGDIPEGYSVSREKKERFSLILESASTNQTSMYLCASSSGLAGASEQFFGPGTRLTVL.

This chain links TRBV12-3 or TRBV12-4 with TRBJ1-2; TCRdb picks TRBD1, but there is no DNA to check that call. CDR3 length: 14 residues. The CDR3 here is CASSLTKDSHGYTF.

The genes are TRBV28 and TRBJ2-1; TCRdb indicates TRBD2, and absent DNA this call remains unverified. CDR1 MDHEN and CDR2 SYDVKM come from the germline V gene. The CDR3 runs to 20 residues. The CDR3 sequence is CASSSPGLAGEWGGWDEQFF.

The V and J genes are TRBV30 and TRBJ1-1. The CDR3 runs 11 residues. The germline gives CDR1 GTSNPN, CDR2 SVGIG (reference sequence). The CDR3 spells CAWVMNTEAFF. Looking up the rest from reference TRBV30 and TRBJ1-1 gives the full variable domain: SQTIHQWPATLVQPVGSPLSLECTVEGTSNPNLYWYRQAAGRGLQLLFYSVGIGQISSEVPQNLSASRPQDRQFILSSKKLLLSDSGFYLCAWVMNTEAFFGQGTRLTVV.

The chain carries TRBV5-1 and TRBJ1-1. Per the germline V gene, CDR1 is SGHRS and CDR2 is YFSETQ. The CDR3 is 13 amino acids. CDR3 sequence reads: CASSPHLSTEAFF.

The V and J genes are TRBV5-8 and TRBJ2-7. Germline CDR1 and CDR2: SGHTS and YDEGEE. The CDR3 spans 12 residues. The chain's CDR3 is CASSMDGYEQYF.

The V and J genes are TRBV7-2 and TRBJ2-7. In germline, CDR1 is SGHTA, CDR2 FQGNSA. The CDR3 runs to 12 residues. CDR3 loop: CASSFDRYEQYF.

The chain uses TRBV3-1 and TRBJ1-1. Germline lookup yields CDR1 LGHDT and CDR2 YNNKEL (reference sequence). This CDR3 contains 14 residues. The CDR3 here is CASSQDPTGSGTFF.

J is TRBJ2-6 and V is TRBV7-9. The CDR3 length is 17 residues. The germline CDR1 and CDR2 sequences are SEHNR and FQNEAQ (reference sequence). The chain's CDR3 is CASSHGNLGSGANVLTF.

The chain has TRBV3-1 and TRBJ2-7. Germline assignment: CDR1 LGHDT and CDR2 YNNKEL (reference sequence). This CDR3 comprises 15 residues. The CDR3 region is CASSQRQAVSNEQYF.

V usage is TRBV20-1 and J usage is TRBJ2-7; TCRdb designates TRBD2, a call that cannot be tested without DNA. This CDR3 is 15 amino acids long. Germline V lookup: CDR1 DFQATT, CDR2 SNEGSKA (reference sequence). The CDR3 sequence is CSASGSGADSYEQYF.

V is TRBV6-5 and J is TRBJ2-7; as DNA is missing, the TRBD1 call by TCRdb cannot be tested. The germline V gene has CDR1 MNHEY and CDR2 SVGAGI. The length of the CDR3 is 15 residues. The CDR3 sequence is CASSFSGTVRNEQYF.

The V call is TRBV19, the J call TRBJ1-2; TCRdb names TRBD1, which stays unverified in the absence of DNA. Germline CDR1 is LNHDA and CDR2 is SQIVND (reference sequence). The CDR3 is made up of 15 amino acids. The CDR3 sequence: CASSVTGGANYGYTF.

V gene TRBV2 combines with J gene TRBJ2-7; the D call from TCRdb, TRBD2, cannot be confirmed without DNA. The CDR3 covers 14 residues. Germline V lookup: CDR1 SNHLY, CDR2 FYNNEI. The CDR3 sequence is CASRVTGQMYEQYF.

CDR3 sequence reads: CATSGTGADGNTIYF. This chain connects TRBV24-1 to TRBJ1-3; TCRdb's D call, TRBD1, is unchecked because there is no DNA. The CDR3 spans 15 residues. Germline CDR1 KGHDR, CDR2 SFDVKD.

The J gene is TRBJ2-5, the V gene TRBV6-5; as DNA is missing, the TRBD1 call by TCRdb cannot be tested. Germline CDR1 reads MNHEY; CDR2 reads SVGAGI. The CDR3 is 16 residues long. This CDR3 reads CASSYSMGAQRETQYF.

The rearrangement uses TRBV9 and TRBJ1-1; the D gene TCRdb calls, TRBD1, cannot be checked with no DNA. Looked up from germline, CDR1 is SGDLS and CDR2 is YYNGEE. The CDR3 consists of 13 residues. The CDR3 here is CASSVGYGGDAFF.

The chain links TRBV5-1 to TRBJ2-2; the TCRdb D gene call, TRBD2, has no DNA to confirm it. The germline gives CDR1 SGHRS, CDR2 YFSETQ. The CDR3 spans 16 residues. CDR3 protein: CASSLGLPTNTGELFF. Using reference TRBV5-1 and TRBJ2-2 for the parts outside the CDR3, the full variable domain is KAGVTQTPRYLIKTRGQQVTLSCSPISGHRSVSWYQQTPGQGLQFLFEYFSETQRNKGNFPGRFSGRQFSNSRSEMNVSTLELGDSALYLCASSLGLPTNTGELFFGEGSRLTVL.

CDR3 amino acids: CASSPDVLTEAFF. The chain employs TRBV7-9 and TRBJ1-1. The CDR3 runs to 13 residues. Germline V gene data show CDR1 as SEHNR and CDR2 as FQNEAQ (reference sequence).

V gene TRBV28 combines with J gene TRBJ2-3. The germline V gene encodes CDR1 MDHEN and CDR2 SYDVKM. CDR3 length: 15 amino acids. The CDR3 region is CASSSRKTRTDTQYF. Full variable domain (missing parts from reference TRBV28 and TRBJ2-3): DVKVTQSSRYLVKRTGEKVFLECVQDMDHENMFWYRQDPGLGLRLIYFSYDVKMKEKGDIPEGYSVSREKKERFSLILESASTNQTSMYLCASSSRKTRTDTQYFGPGTRLTVL.

V and J are TRBV29-1 and TRBJ1-1; TCRdb's assignment of TRBD1 cannot be checked, as there is no DNA. The CDR3 runs to 12 residues. Germline lookup yields CDR1 SQVTM and CDR2 ANQGSEA. CDR3 sequence reads: CSAGQGLTEAFF.

The J gene is TRBJ1-1, the V gene TRBV3-1. The CDR3 is 13 amino acids. Germline lookup yields CDR1 LGHDT and CDR2 YNNKEL (reference sequence). This chain's CDR3 is CASSPTPNTEAFF.